These T cell receptor beta chains were read from a single sample in a study of blood T cell repertoires in COVID-19. Clones were sequenced by immunoSEQ multiplex PCR, and TCRdb holds only the in-frame ones, with some missing. This table has a few hundred thousand clones, approximately 90% appearing once. What was sequenced was peripheral blood. The receptor source for this set is a woman aged 50 to 60 with active or convalescent COVID-19. Each CDR3 is given with its conserved first and last residue. D genes are given only for firm matches. Size tells how often a clone was seen (once, few, many) or the class of an expanded clone, and some rows leave it out.

abundance	d_gene	v_gene	j_gene	CDR3nt	CDR3aa
once	.	TRBV7-3	TRBJ2-5	TGTGCCAGCAGCTTTACGGGAACGCGAGAGACCCAGTACTTC	CASSFTGTRETQYF
.	.	TRBV30	TRBJ1-1	TGTGCCTGGAGTGCCCTCAGGAAGAACACTGAAGCTTTCTTT	CAWSALRKNTEAFF
.	.	TRBV27	TRBJ2-1	TGTGCCAGCAGTTTTGAGAGGAGAGGCAATGAGCAGTTCTTC	CASSFERRGNEQFF
once	.	TRBV12-5	TRBJ2-3	TGTGCTAGTGGTTTGGGTCCGAGGGCGCAGTATTTT	CASGLGPRAQYF
.	TRBD2	TRBV18	TRBJ2-7	TGTGCCAGCTCACCTACTAGCGGGATCGGGTACGAGCAGTACTTC	CASSPTSGIGYEQYF
.	.	TRBV27	TRBJ2-7	TGTGCCAGCAGTTGGGCGGGAAGCTCCTACGAGCAGTACTTC	CASSWAGSSYEQYF
.	TRBD1	TRBV9	TRBJ2-2	TGTGCCAGCAGCGTAGCGGCAGGGGGCAACACCGGGGAGCTGTTTTTT	CASSVAAGGNTGELFF
.	.	TRBV3-1/TRBV3-2	TRBJ1-1	TGTGCCAGCAGCCAAAAAGGGAGTAGGAACACTGAAGCTTTCTTT	CASSQKGSRNTEAFF
once	.	TRBV9	TRBJ2-1	TGTGCCAGCAGCCTAGGGAGGGGGCCCTACAATGAGCAGTTCTTC	CASSLGRGPYNEQFF
.	.	TRBV11-1	TRBJ2-7	TGTGCCAGCAGCTTAGATCCCGGCGGAATCTACGAGCAGTACTTC	CASSLDPGGIYEQYF
.	TRBD1	TRBV28	TRBJ1-5	TGTGCCAGCAGTCCCTGGACAGGGGGCGATCCCCAGCATTTT	CASSPWTGGDPQHF
.	.	TRBV30	TRBJ1-2	TGTGCCTGGAGCAGGGAGGGTGGCTATGGCTACACCTTC	CAWSREGGYGYTF
.	.	TRBV19	TRBJ1-5	TGTGCCAGTAGTTTAGTAGTGGGCAATCAGCCCCAGCATTTT	CASSLVVGNQPQHF
.	.	TRBV5-4	TRBJ2-7	TGTGCCAGCAGCGCACTCCCCTACGAGCAGTACTTC	CASSALPYEQYF
.	.	TRBV7-9	TRBJ2-3	TGTGCCAGCAGCTTTGGAAAGGACAAGTATTTT	CASSFGKDKYF
.	TRBD1	TRBV5-5	TRBJ2-7	TGTGCCAGCAGCTTGGGGACAGGGGGAGGTCAAGCCGAGCAGTACTTC	CASSLGTGGGQAEQYF
once	.	TRBV15	TRBJ2-7	TGTGCCACCAGCAGAGGTTTTATAGGGGGTGGAGAGCAGTACTTC	CATSRGFIGGGEQYF
.	.	TRBV9	TRBJ2-3	TGTGCCAGCAGCGTAGCTCAGGGTCCAGATACGCAGTATTTT	CASSVAQGPDTQYF
.	.	TRBV3-1/TRBV3-2	TRBJ1-1	TGTGCCAGCAGTCGAGGGGGGGGGTCTTTCTTT	CASSRGGGSFF
.	.	TRBV7-9	TRBJ2-5	TGTGCCAGCAGCTTAAGAAGCGAGGAGACCCAGTACTTC	CASSLRSEETQYF
.	TRBD1	TRBV4-1	TRBJ1-1	TGCGCCAGCAGCCAACAGTACACTGGGACAGGGTCGAGCACTGAAGCTTTCTTT	CASSQQYTGTGSSTEAFF
.	.	TRBV19	TRBJ2-7	TGTGCCAGTAGGATCCAGGGGTCCCCCTACGAGCAGTACTTC	CASRIQGSPYEQYF
.	.	TRBV28	TRBJ2-2	TGTGCCAGCAGCCTAGGCCCCGGGTCGTCTGGGGAGCTGTTTTTT	CASSLGPGSSGELFF
.	.	TRBV7-8	TRBJ2-5	TGTGCCAGCAGCCCGGGGAGGAGCGGTAGACAAGAGACCCAGTACTTC	CASSPGRSGRQETQYF
.	.	TRBV12-5	TRBJ1-2	TGTGCTAGTGGTCGGGGGAGGGGAGACTATGGCTACACCTTC	CASGRGRGDYGYTF
once	TRBD1	TRBV5-4	TRBJ1-2	TGTGCCAGCAGCGACGGACAGGGTGGCTACACCTTC	CASSDGQGGYTF
.	.	TRBV30	TRBJ1-6	TGTGCCTGGATCCCACAGGCCTATAATTCACCCCTCCACTTT	CAWIPQAYNSPLHF
few	TRBD1	TRBV6-2/TRBV6-3	TRBJ2-2	TGTGCCAGCAGTTACTTCGGGACAGGGCCCTCGAACACCGGGGAGCTGTTTTTT	CASSYFGTGPSNTGELFF
once	TRBD2	TRBV9	TRBJ2-7	TGTGCCAGCAGCGCTAGCGGGCCGGGGGAGCAGTACTTC	CASSASGPGEQYF
.	TRBD1	TRBV9	TRBJ1-2	TGTGCCAGCAGCGTACGGACAGGCCATGGCTACACCTTC	CASSVRTGHGYTF
.	TRBD2	TRBV5-1	TRBJ2-1	TGCGCCAGCAGCTTGGCAGGCGGGAGGTTATATTCCTACAATGAGCAGTTCTTC	CASSLAGGRLYSYNEQFF
.	.	TRBV7-9	TRBJ1-1	TGTGCCAGCAGCCTCTTCGGGAGCGAAGCTTTCTTT	CASSLFGSEAFF
.	.	TRBV2	TRBJ1-2	TGTGCCAGCAGTGAAAATGGGACACCTTTTGCCTTC	CASSENGTPFAF
.	TRBD1	TRBV4-3	TRBJ1-3	TGCGCCAGCAGCCAAGAGGGGGGGACAGGGGGAAACACCATATATTTT	CASSQEGGTGGNTIYF
.	TRBD2	TRBV5-1	TRBJ2-1	TGCGCCAGCAGCCTCAGGACTAGCGGGATCTCCTACAATGAGCAGTTCTTC	CASSLRTSGISYNEQFF
.	TRBD1	TRBV24-1	TRBJ2-5	TGTGCCACCAGTGATCATGGACAGGGGGCGGGAGAGACCCAGTACTTC	CATSDHGQGAGETQYF
.	.	TRBV29-1	TRBJ1-4	TGCAGCGTTCAGGGGTCTAATGAAAAACTGTTTTTT	CSVQGSNEKLFF
.	.	TRBV3-1/TRBV3-2	TRBJ1-4	TGTGCCAGCAGCCAAGAAGGGCAAGGGGGACCAACTAATGAAAAACTGTTTTTT	CASSQEGQGGPTNEKLFF
.	TRBD1	TRBV20-1	TRBJ1-5	TGCAGTGCTAGTACAGGGGGCGGTGACAATCAGCCCCAGCATTTT	CSASTGGGDNQPQHF
once	.	TRBV7-2	TRBJ1-6	TGTGCCAGCAGCTTAGTCGTAGTTAGCTCCTATAATTCACCCCTCCACTTT	CASSLVVVSSYNSPLHF
few	.	TRBV5-1	TRBJ2-3	TGCGCCAGCAGCTTGAATCCCCAACAGGGATTCACAGATACGCAGTATTTT	CASSLNPQQGFTDTQYF
.	TRBD2	TRBV30	TRBJ2-1	TGTGCCTGGGGCACTAGCGGGAGAGGGAATGAGCAGTTCTTC	CAWGTSGRGNEQFF
.	.	TRBV15	TRBJ1-1	TGTGCCACCAGCCCGCAAACAAAGATGAACACTGAAGCTTTCTTT	CATSPQTKMNTEAFF
.	TRBD2	TRBV19	TRBJ2-2	TGTGCCAGTAGTATAGTGCGGGGGGAGAACACCGGGGAGCTGTTTTTT	CASSIVRGENTGELFF
once	TRBD1	TRBV29-1	TRBJ2-2	TGCAGCGTCGGGACAGGGATATCCGGGGAGCTGTTTTTT	CSVGTGISGELFF
.	.	TRBV9	TRBJ2-1	TGTGCCAGCAGCCTAGAGAGGGAGCAGTTCTTC	CASSLEREQFF
.	.	TRBV29-1	TRBJ2-2	TGCAGCGTTGAAGATCGAGGGAACACCGGGGAGCTGTTTTTT	CSVEDRGNTGELFF
.	.	TRBV6-5	TRBJ1-5	TGTGCCAGCAGCCGGGGGAGGGGCAATCAGCCCCAGCATTTT	CASSRGRGNQPQHF